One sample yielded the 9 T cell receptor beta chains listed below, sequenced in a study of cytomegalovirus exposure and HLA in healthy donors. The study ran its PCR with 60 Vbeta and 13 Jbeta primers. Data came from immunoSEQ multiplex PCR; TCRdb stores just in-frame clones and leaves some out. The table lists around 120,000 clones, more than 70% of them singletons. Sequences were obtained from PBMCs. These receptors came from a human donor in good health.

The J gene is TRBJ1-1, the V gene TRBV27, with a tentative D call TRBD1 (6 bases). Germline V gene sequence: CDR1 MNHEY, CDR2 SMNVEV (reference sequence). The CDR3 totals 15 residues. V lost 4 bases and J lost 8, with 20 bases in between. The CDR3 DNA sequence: TGTGCCAGCAGTTCCCTTGGACAGTTAAGGGCCGAAGCTTTCTTT. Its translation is CASSSLGQLRAEAFF.

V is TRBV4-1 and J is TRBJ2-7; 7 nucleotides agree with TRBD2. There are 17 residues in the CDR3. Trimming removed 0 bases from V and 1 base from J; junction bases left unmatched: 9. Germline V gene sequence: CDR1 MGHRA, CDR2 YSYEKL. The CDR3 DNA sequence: TGCGCCAGCAGCCAAGAGGGGGGGGGTGGTGGGTCCTACGAGCAGTACTTC. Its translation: CASSQEGGGGGSYEQYF.

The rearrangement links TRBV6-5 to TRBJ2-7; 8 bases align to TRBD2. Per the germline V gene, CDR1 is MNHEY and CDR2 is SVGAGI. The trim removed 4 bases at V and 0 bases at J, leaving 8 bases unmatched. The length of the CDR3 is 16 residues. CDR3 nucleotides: TGTGCCAGCAGTTGGGGAGCGGGGGATCTCTCCTACGAGCAGTACTTC. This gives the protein CASSWGAGDLSYEQYF.

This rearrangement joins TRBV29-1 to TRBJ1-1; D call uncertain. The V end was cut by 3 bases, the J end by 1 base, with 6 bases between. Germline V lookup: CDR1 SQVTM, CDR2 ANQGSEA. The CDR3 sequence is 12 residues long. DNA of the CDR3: TGCAGCGTTGATAAATGGAACACTGAAGCTTTCTTT. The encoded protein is CSVDKWNTEAFF.

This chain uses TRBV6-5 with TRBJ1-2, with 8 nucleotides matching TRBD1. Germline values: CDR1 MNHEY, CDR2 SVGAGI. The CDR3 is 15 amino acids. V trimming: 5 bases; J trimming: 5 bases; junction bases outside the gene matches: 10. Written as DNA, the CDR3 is TGTGCCAGCAGTCCCCACCCGACAGGGGTTTATGGCTACACCTTC. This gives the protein CASSPHPTGVYGYTF.

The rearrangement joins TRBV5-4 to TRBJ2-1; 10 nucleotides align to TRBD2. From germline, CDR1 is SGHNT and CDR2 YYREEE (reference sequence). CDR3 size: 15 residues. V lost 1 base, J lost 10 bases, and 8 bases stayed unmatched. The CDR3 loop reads CASSLKSGGADEQFF. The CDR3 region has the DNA TGTGCCAGCAGCTTGAAAAGCGGGGGGGCTGACGAGCAGTTCTTC. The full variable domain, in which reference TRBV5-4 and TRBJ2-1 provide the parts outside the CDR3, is ETGVTQSPTHLIKTRGQQVTLRCSSQSGHNTVSWYQQALGQGPQFIFQYYREEENGRGNFPPRFSGLQFPNYSSELNVNALELDDSALYLCASSLKSGGADEQFFGPGTRLTVL.

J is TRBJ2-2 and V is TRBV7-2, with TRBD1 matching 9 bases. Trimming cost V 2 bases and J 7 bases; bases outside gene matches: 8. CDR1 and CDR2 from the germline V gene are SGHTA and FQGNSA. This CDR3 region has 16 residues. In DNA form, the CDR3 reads TGTGCCAGCAGCTTATCCTCCACAGGGGGCGGCGGGGAGCTGTTTTTT. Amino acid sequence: CASSLSSTGGGGELFF. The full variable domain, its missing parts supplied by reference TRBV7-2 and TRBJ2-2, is GAGVSQSPSNKVTEKGKDVELRCDPISGHTALYWYRQSLGQGLEFLIYFQGNSAPDKSGLPSDRFSAERTGGSVSTLTIQRTQQEDSAVYLCASSLSSTGGGGELFFGEGSRLTVL.

The CDR3 nucleotides are TGTGCCAGCAGTGAGAACCAGGGCTACGAGCAGTACTTC. It translates to CASSENQGYEQYF. The gene calls are TRBV6-1 and TRBJ2-7; D is perhaps TRBD1 (5 bases). The CDR3 runs to 13 residues. The V and J ends lost 3 bases and 3 bases respectively, with 9 bases between them. Germline V gives CDR1 MNHNS, CDR2 SASEGT.

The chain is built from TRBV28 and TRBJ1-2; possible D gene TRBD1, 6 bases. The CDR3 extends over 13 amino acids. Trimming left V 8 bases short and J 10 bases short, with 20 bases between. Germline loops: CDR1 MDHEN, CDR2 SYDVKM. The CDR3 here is CASYDGGGGPYTF. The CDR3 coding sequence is TGTGCCAGCTATGACGGGGGGGGCGGCCCCTACACCTTC.